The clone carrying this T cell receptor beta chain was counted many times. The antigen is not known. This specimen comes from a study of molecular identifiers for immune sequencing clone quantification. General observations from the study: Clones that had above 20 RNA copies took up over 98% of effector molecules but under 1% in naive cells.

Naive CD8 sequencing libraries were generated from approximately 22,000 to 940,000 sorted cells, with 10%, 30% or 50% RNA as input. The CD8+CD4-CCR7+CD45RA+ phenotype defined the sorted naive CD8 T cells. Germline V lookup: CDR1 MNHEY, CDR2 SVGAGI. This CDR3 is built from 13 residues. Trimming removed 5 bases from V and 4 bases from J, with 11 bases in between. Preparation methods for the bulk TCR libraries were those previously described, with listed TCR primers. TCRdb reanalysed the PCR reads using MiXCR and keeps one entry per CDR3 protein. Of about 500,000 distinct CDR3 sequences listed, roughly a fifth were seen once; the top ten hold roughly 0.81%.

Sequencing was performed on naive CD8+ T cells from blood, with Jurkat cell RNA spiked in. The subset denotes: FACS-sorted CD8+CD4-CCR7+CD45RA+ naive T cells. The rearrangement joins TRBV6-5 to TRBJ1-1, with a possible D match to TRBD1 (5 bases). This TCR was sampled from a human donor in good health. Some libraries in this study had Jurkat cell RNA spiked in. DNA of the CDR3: TGTGCCAGCAGTGTTGGGACGGCCACTGAAGCTTTCTTT. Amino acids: CASSVGTATEAFF.